This T cell receptor (beta chain) was sequenced in a study of identical twins. Study-wide findings and caveats: Fewer insertions were carried by abundant cord blood beta clonotypes, but none was seen in memory repertoires. Models underestimated out-of-frame TCR alpha sharing in monozygotic twins.

This clonotype was seen at least ten times. What it binds is unknown. Germline loops: CDR1 MNHNS, CDR2 SASEGT. V lost 5 bases and J lost 1, with 12 bases in between. This CDR3 region has 15 residues. Template switching created a universal primer site, and the cDNA included unique molecular identifiers. TCRdb processed the 5' RACE reads anew with MiXCR; each CDR3 protein has one entry. Altogether approximately 670,000 distinct CDR3 sequences are present, roughly 6% being singletons, with the ten largest covering 1.5% to 2%. The specimen sequenced was naive T cells sorted from blood. The V gene is TRBV6-1, the J gene TRBJ1-3; D not resolved. This receptor was taken from a man between 18 and 35 years old in good health. The CDR3 reads CASSLAASSGNTIYF. CDR3 sequence (DNA): TGTGCCAGCAGTTTGGCAGCTTCATCTGGAAACACCATATATTTT.